This TCR beta chain was sequenced for a study of CD8 T cells in ankylosing spondylitis (dated 2017 in TCRdb). Background for the entire study: T cell receptor beta repertoires were profiled in healthy donors and ankylosing spondylitis patients so that disease-linked TCR variants could be found. The full study cohort was made up of about 25 ankylosing spondylitis patients and some 100 healthy donors. Peripheral blood was sampled, and synovial fluid was also collected from ankylosing spondylitis patients.

This clonotype occurred many times. It has no known antigen specificity. No base quality information exists; no much larger clone differs at one position. This sample was sequenced with an Illumina HiSeq 2500. TCR beta libraries were prepared by quantitative 5'-RACE with molecular barcodes. The study's processing was this. To identify disease-linked TCR variants, a new computational method was used, one built on a probabilistic model of VDJ rearrangement. In-frame beta chains were kept once TCRdb had trimmed the public reads at Q25 with fastp and called clones with MiXCR. CDR3 protein sequences are deduplicated, and each keeps its most common genes and DNA. The V and J calls follow TCRdb's processing rather than the paper's. Within this sample are roughly 230,000 distinct CDR3 sequences, with over 9.5% of them counted one time only. The ten top clones hold 2.6% of the sample. V is shortened by 2 bases, J by 1 base, and the region joining them spans 14 bases. The germline V gene encodes CDR1 LGHNA and CDR2 YNFKEQ. The CDR3 covers 16 residues, taking in both the cysteine and the phenylalanine. Kept here is only the CDR3 DNA, which spans 48 bases and is read in frame from base 1.

Overall study results and their limits: Some motif variants had previously been reported in the synovial fluid and blood of reactive arthritis patients, which suggests shared mechanisms of disease initiation. The disease-linked clones were reported as significantly enriched in matched synovial fluid samples from ankylosing spondylitis patients. A CD8+ phenotype was shown by the disease-linked clones, which were found at relatively low frequencies in peripheral blood. A TCR beta motif made up of eight or nine highly homologous amino acid variants appeared to be characteristic of blood from ankylosing spondylitis patients.

The chain joins TRBV4-2 to TRBJ1-1, with a tentative D gene TRBD1 over 5 matching bases. Sequenced material: blood, either unsorted or a sorted T cell fraction (not recorded which). The clonotype was recovered from a male donor with ankylosing spondylitis or in good health (not recorded which). The nucleotide sequence reads TGTGCCAGCAGCCAATCTCCTAGACAGACGAACACTGAAGCTTTCTTT. The translation is CASSQSPRQTNTEAFF.